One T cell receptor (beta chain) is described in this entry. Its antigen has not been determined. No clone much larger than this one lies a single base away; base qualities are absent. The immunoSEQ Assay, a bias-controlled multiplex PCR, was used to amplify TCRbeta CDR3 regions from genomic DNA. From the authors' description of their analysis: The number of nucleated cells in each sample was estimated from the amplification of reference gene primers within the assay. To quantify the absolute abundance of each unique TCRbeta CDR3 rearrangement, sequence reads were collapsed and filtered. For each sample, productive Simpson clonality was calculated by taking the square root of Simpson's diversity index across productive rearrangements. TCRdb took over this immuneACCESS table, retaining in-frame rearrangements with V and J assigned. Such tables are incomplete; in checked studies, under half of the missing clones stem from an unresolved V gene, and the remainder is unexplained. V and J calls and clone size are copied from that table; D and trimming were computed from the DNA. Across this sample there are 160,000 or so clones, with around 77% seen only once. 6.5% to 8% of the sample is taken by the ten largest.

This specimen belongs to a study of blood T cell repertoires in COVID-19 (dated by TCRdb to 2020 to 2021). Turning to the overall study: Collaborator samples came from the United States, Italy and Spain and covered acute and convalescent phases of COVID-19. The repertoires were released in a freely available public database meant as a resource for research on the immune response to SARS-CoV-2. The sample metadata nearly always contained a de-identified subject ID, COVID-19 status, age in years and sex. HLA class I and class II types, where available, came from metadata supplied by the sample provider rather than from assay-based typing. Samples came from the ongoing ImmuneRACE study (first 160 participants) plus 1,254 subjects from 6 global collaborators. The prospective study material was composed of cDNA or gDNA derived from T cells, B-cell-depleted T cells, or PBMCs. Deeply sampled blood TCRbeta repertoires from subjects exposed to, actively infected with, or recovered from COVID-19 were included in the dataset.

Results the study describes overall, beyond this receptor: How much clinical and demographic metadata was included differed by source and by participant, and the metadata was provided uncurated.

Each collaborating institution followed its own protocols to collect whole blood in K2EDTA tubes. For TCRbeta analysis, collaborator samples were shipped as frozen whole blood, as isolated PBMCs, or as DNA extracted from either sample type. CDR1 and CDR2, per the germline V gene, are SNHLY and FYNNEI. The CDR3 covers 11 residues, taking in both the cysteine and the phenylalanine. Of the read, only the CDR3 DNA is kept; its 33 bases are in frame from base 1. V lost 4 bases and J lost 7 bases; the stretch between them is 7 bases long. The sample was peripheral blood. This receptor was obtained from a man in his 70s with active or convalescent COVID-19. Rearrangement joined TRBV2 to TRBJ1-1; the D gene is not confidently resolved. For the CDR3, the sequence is CASSGESEAFF. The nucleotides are TGTGCCAGCAGTGGAGAAAGTGAAGCTTTCTTT. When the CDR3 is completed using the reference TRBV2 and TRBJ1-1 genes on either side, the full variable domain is EPEVTQTPSHQVTQMGQEVILRCVPISNHLYFYWYRQILGQKVEFLVSFYNNEISEKSEIFDDQFSVERPDGSNFTLKIRSTKLEDSAMYFCASSGESEAFFGQGTRLTVV.